Listed below are T cell receptor beta chains from one sample, sequenced in a study of cytomegalovirus exposure and HLA in healthy donors. This table comes from immunoSEQ multiplex PCR, and its TCRdb copy is limited to in-frame clones, with some not included. The sample carries 70,000 to 95,000 clones, under 80% recorded once. Sequenced: PBMCs. The origin of the receptors is a human donor in good health. Each CDR3 is given without its conserved first and last residue. Fields, in order: J gene, V gene, CDR3 protein.

J: TRBJ2-5; V: TRBV27; CDR3: ASSLGQGDKETQY
J: TRBJ1-5; V: TRBV4-1; CDR3: ASSQRHEQGMGQPQH
J: TRBJ2-3; V: TRBV2; CDR3: ASSESESSSTQY
J: TRBJ1-4; V: TRBV28; CDR3: ASRGTGGREKLF
J: TRBJ1-5; V: TRBV15; CDR3: ATSSRGGLSNQPQH
J: TRBJ1-6; V: TRBV6-5; CDR3: ASSFWALSSSPLH
J: TRBJ2-7; V: TRBV2; CDR3: ASTRAGEYEQY
J: TRBJ2-5; V: TRBV6-5; CDR3: ASMRLAGKETQY
J: TRBJ1-2; V: TRBV27; CDR3: ASSRDMNYGYT
J: TRBJ2-5; V: TRBV25-1; CDR3: ASTPSVTKETQY
J: TRBJ1-3; V: TRBV4-1; CDR3: ASSQDKYGGPGNTIY